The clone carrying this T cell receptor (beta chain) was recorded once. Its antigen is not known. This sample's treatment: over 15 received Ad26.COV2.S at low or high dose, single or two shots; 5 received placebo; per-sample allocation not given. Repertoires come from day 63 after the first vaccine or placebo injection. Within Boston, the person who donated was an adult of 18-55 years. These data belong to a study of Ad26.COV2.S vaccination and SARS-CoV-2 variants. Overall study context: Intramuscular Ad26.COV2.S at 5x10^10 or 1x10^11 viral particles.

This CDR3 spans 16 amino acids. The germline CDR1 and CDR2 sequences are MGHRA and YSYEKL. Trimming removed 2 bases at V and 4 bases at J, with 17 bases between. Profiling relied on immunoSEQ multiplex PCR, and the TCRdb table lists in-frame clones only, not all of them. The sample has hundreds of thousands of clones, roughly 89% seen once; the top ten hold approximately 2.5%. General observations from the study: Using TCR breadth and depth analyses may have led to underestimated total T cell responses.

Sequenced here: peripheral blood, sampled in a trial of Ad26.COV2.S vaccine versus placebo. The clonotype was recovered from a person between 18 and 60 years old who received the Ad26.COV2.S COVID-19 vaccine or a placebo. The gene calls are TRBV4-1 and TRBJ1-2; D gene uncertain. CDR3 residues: CASSQSPAQAGYGYTF. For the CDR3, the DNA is TGCGCCAGCAGCCAATCCCCAGCGCAGGCGGGCTATGGCTACACCTTC.